What follows describes a single TCR beta chain. The immunoSEQ assay was v3. Profiling relied on immunoSEQ multiplex PCR, and the TCRdb table lists in-frame clones only, not all of them. The repertoire holds about 32,000 clones, with roughly 69% as singletons. These data come from a study of TIL therapy for anti-PD-1-resistant metastatic lung cancer. With 6 bases clipped from V and 7 bases from J, the junction kept 7 bases outside the gene matches. The CDR3 is made up of 15 amino acids. Germline assignment: CDR1 WSHSY and CDR2 SAAADI. The time point is: pre-treatment sample, taken before nivolumab and TIL therapy.

This TCR came from a woman between 30 and 80 years old with non-small cell lung cancer. Sequenced here: blood, sampled at baseline. This sequence joins TRBV10-2 and TRBJ2-1; 12 bases line up with TRBD2. The CDR3 loop reads CASSYTSGRSNEQFF. The CDR3 DNA reads TGCGCCAGCAGCTATACTAGCGGGAGGTCTAATGAGCAGTTCTTC.